A selection of T cell receptor beta chains follows, all from one sample in a study of CD8 T cells in ankylosing spondylitis. TCRdb analysed the 5' RACE reads with MiXCR anew, one entry per CDR3 protein. The sample includes roughly 260,000 distinct CDR3 sequences, about 20% of them seen just once. Sequenced sample: blood, either unsorted or a sorted T cell fraction (not recorded which). The receptors derive from a male donor with ankylosing spondylitis or in good health (not recorded which). The CDR3 runs from the conserved cysteine through the conserved F or W. D genes are given only for firm matches.

v_call	j_call	d_call	cdr3_aa
TRBV9	TRBJ2-2	TRBD2	CASSVDSGRSTGELFF
TRBV18	TRBJ2-1	TRBD2	CASLLGASGRNEQFF
TRBV24-1	TRBJ2-3	TRBD2	CATSDPTSLGTDTQYF
TRBV2	TRBJ2-5	TRBD1	CASSVDRGLETQYF
TRBV5-5	TRBJ1-2	NA	CASSSAGTPVYGYTF
TRBV11-2	TRBJ2-6	NA	CASSFGPGSGANVLTF
TRBV2	TRBJ2-2	NA	CASSEGPLGTGELFF
TRBV10-2	TRBJ2-3	TRBD2	CASRLADTDTQYF
TRBV25-1	TRBJ2-3	TRBD2	CASSVTSGEPTDTQYF
TRBV3-1	TRBJ1-5	NA	CASSPTDNQPQHF
TRBV9	TRBJ2-5	TRBD1	CASSVIGQGQETQYF
TRBV27	TRBJ1-1	NA	CASSWTLGGIRNTEAFF
TRBV6-4	TRBJ1-2	TRBD1	CASQLHPQGPYGYTF
TRBV5-1	TRBJ2-3	TRBD2	CASSLAGSGSADTQYF
TRBV12-3/TRBV12-4	TRBJ2-3	NA	CASSDEQPLSTDTQYF
TRBV7-3	TRBJ1-1	TRBD1	CASSPTGTVNTEAFF
TRBV12-3/TRBV12-4	TRBJ2-2	TRBD2	CASSLTSGRTGELFF
TRBV7-2	TRBJ1-5	TRBD1	CASSPGTDDQPQHF
TRBV6-1	TRBJ2-3	NA	CASSRSGLNTDTQYF
TRBV9	TRBJ1-2	NA	CASSAPGLVSGYTF
TRBV12-3/TRBV12-4	TRBJ1-2	TRBD1	CASSPGQGMVYGYTF
TRBV20-1	TRBJ1-1	NA	CSALDTRTEAFF
TRBV5-1	TRBJ1-1	NA	CASSSFEGTEAFF
TRBV3-1	TRBJ1-1	NA	CASSQGEGPGPLDTEAFF
TRBV7-2	TRBJ2-3	TRBD1	CASSLTGLATDTQYF
TRBV9	TRBJ2-1	NA	CASSVEEDEQFF
TRBV12-3/TRBV12-4	TRBJ2-5	NA	CASSLGQQATQYF
TRBV7-2	TRBJ2-5	NA	CASSLDASRMETQYF
TRBV27	TRBJ1-6	NA	CASRTGSSYNSPLHF
TRBV15	TRBJ2-2	NA	CATSSGGRYTGELFF
TRBV20-1	TRBJ1-2	NA	CSAAPAGYGYTF
TRBV3-1	TRBJ2-5	NA	CASSQESARQETQYF
TRBV12-3/TRBV12-4	TRBJ2-6	NA	CASSLQASSGANVLTF
TRBV5-1	TRBJ1-5	NA	CASSLGEDLPQHF
TRBV4-1	TRBJ2-2	TRBD2	CASSQDNSGANTGELFF
TRBV5-1	TRBJ2-5	NA	CASSSENQETQYF
TRBV14	TRBJ2-1	NA	CASSQVRTLSYNEQFF
TRBV29-1	TRBJ2-6	TRBD1	CSVKGQGFSGANVLTF
TRBV29-1	TRBJ2-5	TRBD2	CSVDRLAGGETQYF
TRBV5-1	TRBJ1-3	NA	CASSLPQTPGSGNTIYF
TRBV7-2	TRBJ2-5	NA	CASILRGKETQYF
TRBV12-3/TRBV12-4	TRBJ2-3	TRBD2	CAIATSGGRDTQYF
TRBV20-1	TRBJ2-3	TRBD1	CSASRTGGGTDTQYF
TRBV20-1	TRBJ2-2	TRBD2	CSARDPRTSGGRNTGELFF
TRBV12-3/TRBV12-4	TRBJ2-1	TRBD2	CASRELAGTSIEQFF
TRBV7-9	TRBJ1-1	NA	CASSLRNRDTEAFF
TRBV29-1	TRBJ2-6	NA	CSVELRDYSGANVLTF
TRBV29-1	TRBJ2-1	TRBD2	CSVQGASGGVYAYNEQFF
TRBV11-2	TRBJ2-3	TRBD1	CASSRGTATDTQYF
TRBV5-1	TRBJ1-4	TRBD1	CASSFGAGGSEKLFF
TRBV6-1	TRBJ2-1	NA	CASRQGGTEQFF
TRBV18	TRBJ2-1	TRBD1	CASSPLTGAHEQFF
TRBV15	TRBJ2-1	NA	CATPGHRSYNEQFF
TRBV27	TRBJ1-4	NA	CASSLNGGPTNEKLFF
TRBV28	TRBJ1-6	NA	CASSPVRDNSPLHF